These 25 T cell receptor beta chains came from one sample sequenced in a study of Ad26.COV2.S vaccination and SARS-CoV-2 variants. Specified treatment: around 19 received Ad26.COV2.S at low or high dose, single or two shots; several received placebo; per-sample allocation not given. Repertoires come from day 63 after the first vaccine or placebo injection. Produced via immunoSEQ multiplex PCR; TCRdb's table is partial and in-frame only. The sample has around 450,000 clones; 90% are singletons. The sequencing here drew on peripheral blood, taken in a trial of Ad26.COV2.S vaccine versus placebo. Source of these receptors: a person aged 18-60 years who received the Ad26.COV2.S COVID-19 vaccine or a placebo.

As to this clone: The sample has other DNA sequences that encode this CDR3 too. The genes are TRBV6-2 or TRBV6-3 and TRBJ2-7; D gene unclear. From germline, CDR1 is MNHEY and CDR2 SVGEGT. V dropped 5 bases and J dropped 1 base, with 3 bases sitting between them. The CDR3 is 11 amino acids. CDR3 protein: CASSTSYEQYF. DNA of the CDR3: TGTGCCAGCAGTACATCCTACGAGCAGTACTTC.

The chain combines TRBV6-5 with TRBJ2-7, with 7 bases matching TRBD2. The CDR3 totals 13 residues. Trimming removed 6 bases from V and 4 bases from J; junction bases left unmatched: 6. CDR1 MNHEY and CDR2 SVGAGI come from the germline V gene. CDR3 residues: CASSLGLLYEQYF. DNA for the CDR3: TGTGCCAGCAGCCTGGGACTATTGTACGAGCAGTACTTC.

The chain carries TRBV7-2 and TRBJ1-5, with D tentatively TRBD1 (6 bases). This CDR3 is built from 16 residues. Germline V gene sequence: CDR1 SGHTA, CDR2 FQGNSA. V was pared by 4 bases and J by 2 bases, with 15 bases between. The CDR3 DNA is TGTGCCAGCAGCTCGGTACAGGGTAGTGGCAATCAGCCCCAGCATTTT. It yields the protein CASSSVQGSGNQPQHF.

This chain joins TRBV14 and TRBJ2-1, with D unclear. Trimming cost V 0 bases and J 4 bases, with 7 bases left between them. The CDR3 sequence is 14 residues long. Germline V gene data show CDR1 as SGHDN and CDR2 as FVKESK. The CDR3 DNA sequence: TGTGCCAGCAGCCAAGAATTAGTATACAATGAGCAGTTCTTC. This gives the protein CASSQELVYNEQFF. Using reference TRBV14 and TRBJ2-1 for the parts outside the CDR3, the full variable domain is EAGVTQFPSHSVIEKGQTVTLRCDPISGHDNLYWYRRVMGKEIKFLLHFVKESKQDESGMPNNRFLAERTGGTYSTLKVQPAELEDSGVYFCASSQELVYNEQFFGPGTRLTVL.

In its sample, this clone was seen once. V is TRBV4-1 and J is TRBJ2-5; the D gene is possibly TRBD2 (6 bases). CDR1 is MGHRA and CDR2 is YSYEKL in the germline V gene. With 4 bases removed from V and 5 bases from J, the gap between germline ends came to 26 bases. The CDR3 is 18 residues long. This CDR3 is CASSPTYSGASEVETQYF. Here the CDR3 DNA reads TGCGCCAGCAGCCCTACCTACTCCGGGGCTAGCGAAGTTGAGACCCAGTACTTC.

The rearrangement joins TRBV2 to TRBJ1-4; no clear D. V lost 4 bases, J lost 4 bases, and 13 bases lay in between. The CDR3 spans 15 residues. Germline CDR1 SNHLY, CDR2 FYNNEI. The CDR3 DNA reads as TGTGCCAGCAGTGTGTCCGGCAATGTTAATGAAAAACTGTTTTTT. Its protein product is CASSVSGNVNEKLFF.

This clone appeared a few times. Here the CDR3 reads CASSQAGPEAFF. DNA for the CDR3: TGTGCCAGCAGCCAAGCGGGGCCTGAAGCTTTCTTT. The rearrangement joins TRBV3-1 (or the pseudogene TRBV3-2) to TRBJ1-1; D possibly corresponds to TRBD1 (5 bases). The CDR3 has 12 amino acids. Germline V gene sequence: CDR1 LGHDT, CDR2 YNNKEL (reference sequence). Trimming pared 1 base from V and 6 bases from J, leaving 6 bases between.

This chain connects TRBV2 to TRBJ2-7, with 9 bases aligning to TRBD2. V shed 4 bases and J 1 base; nucleotides not matched to a gene: 14. There are 18 residues in the CDR3. CDR1 and CDR2 from the germline V gene are SNHLY and FYNNEI. CDR3 region: CASSGLAEVGGPSYEQYF. The CDR3 DNA sequence: TGTGCCAGCAGTGGACTAGCGGAGGTGGGAGGGCCTTCCTACGAGCAGTACTTC. The full variable domain, with the rest looked up from reference TRBV2 and TRBJ2-7, is EPEVTQTPSHQVTQMGQEVILRCVPISNHLYFYWYRQILGQKVEFLVSFYNNEISEKSEIFDDQFSVERPDGSNFTLKIRSTKLEDSAMYFCASSGLAEVGGPSYEQYFGPGTRLTVT.

The rearrangement uses TRBV11-2 and TRBJ2-1; D is possibly TRBD2 (6 bases). V lost 1 base to trimming and J lost 6 bases, with 13 bases between them. Germline V gene data show CDR1 as SGHAT and CDR2 as FQNNGV. The CDR3 runs to 15 residues. CDR3 nucleotides: TGTGCCAGCAGCTTAGGGCCCGGGAGAGGCAATGAGCAGTTCTTC. It yields the protein CASSLGPGRGNEQFF.

The gene calls are TRBV9 and TRBJ2-2, with 10 bases lining up with TRBD2. V lost 0 bases to trimming and J lost 8 bases; unmatched junction nucleotides: 7. This CDR3 contains 16 residues. Germline CDR1 SGDLS, CDR2 YYNGEE. The CDR3 coding sequence is TGTGCCAGCAGCGTAGCTCCCCAGCGGGAGGGAGGGGAGCTGTTTTTT. This sequence encodes CASSVAPQREGGELFF.

The table lists this clone with a count of one. This sequence joins TRBV24-1 and TRBJ1-1; D call uncertain. Looked up from germline, CDR1 is KGHDR and CDR2 is SFDVKD. V was shortened by 6 bases and J by 6 bases, with 13 bases between the two germline ends. This CDR3 is 13 amino acids long. The CDR3 is CATSTPGQAEAFF. Written as DNA, the CDR3 is TGTGCCACCAGTACCCCCGGGCAGGCTGAAGCTTTCTTT.

This chain joins TRBV5-4 and TRBJ1-3, with D uncertain. This CDR3 is built from 15 residues. Looked up from germline, CDR1 is SGHNT and CDR2 is YYREEE (reference sequence). With 1 base removed from V and 1 base from J, the gap between germline ends came to 9 bases. CDR3: CASSLRLGSGNTIYF. The CDR3 DNA sequence: TGTGCCAGCAGCTTGAGGCTGGGGTCTGGAAACACCATATATTTT.

The chain couples TRBV7-8 to TRBJ2-7; possibly TRBD2 for D (5 bases). The ends were cut back, 3 bases at V and 3 bases at J, with 9 bases in the middle. The CDR3 loop spans 13 amino acids. The germline V gene encodes CDR1 SGHVS and CDR2 FQNEAQ. Here the CDR3 reads CASSFGELYEQYF. In DNA, the CDR3 is TGTGCCAGCAGCTTCGGGGAACTCTACGAGCAGTACTTC.

The J gene is TRBJ2-3, the V gene TRBV27; D remains ambiguous. The CDR3 runs 15 residues. Germline V CDR1 and CDR2: MNHEY, SMNVEV (reference sequence). With 2 bases removed from V and 2 bases from J, the gap between germline ends came to 11 bases. The CDR3 loop is CASSLSPHLTDTQYF. CDR3 DNA: TGTGCCAGCAGTTTAAGTCCCCATCTCACAGATACGCAGTATTTT.

The chain's CDR3 is CASSFGLAYNEQFF. CDR3 DNA: TGTGCCAGCAGCTTCGGACTGGCTTACAATGAGCAGTTCTTC. The chain is built from TRBV7-3 and TRBJ2-1; tentatively, D is TRBD2 (5 bases). The ends were cut back, 3 bases at V and 4 bases at J, with 10 bases in the middle. The CDR3 is made up of 14 amino acids. Germline lookup yields CDR1 SGHTA and CDR2 FQGTGA.

The V call is TRBV19, the J call TRBJ1-1; TRBD1 matches at 11 bases. The V gene end was trimmed by 1 base and the J gene end by 5 bases; junction bases not matched to a gene: 3. This CDR3 is built from 15 residues. The V gene's germline CDR1 is LNHDA and CDR2 SQIVND (reference sequence). The CDR3 DNA sequence: TGTGCCAGTAGTATAGTGGGGACAGGGGGGACTGAAGCTTTCTTT. The encoded protein is CASSIVGTGGTEAFF.

The V and J genes are TRBV21-1 and TRBJ2-5; the table's D gene call, TRBD2, was not cross checked with the DNA. TRBV21-1 is labeled a pseudogene. The CDR3 sequence is 16 residues long. CDR3 bases: TGTGCCAGCCTTTATTGGAGGACGGGGGGTTCCGAGACCCAGTACTTC. Protein product: CASLYWRTGGSETQYF.

As DNA, the CDR3 is TGCAGCGTGGGCACACCCCTGCGTGTTGGCAAAAACATTCAGTACTTC. As protein: CSVGTPLRVGKNIQYF. V and J are TRBV29-1 and TRBJ2-4; D unclear. Trimming stripped 6 bases from V and 3 bases from J, with 21 bases between. The CDR3 length is 16 residues. Germline loops: CDR1 SQVTM, CDR2 ANQGSEA.

This clone occurred many times. The chain combines TRBV7-2 with TRBJ2-7, with 10 bases that match TRBD1. Germline V CDR1 and CDR2: SGHTA, FQGNSA. The length of the CDR3 is 14 residues. V shed 6 bases, J shed 5 bases, and the junction held 7 bases outside the gene matches. The CDR3 DNA is TGTGCCAGCAGTCCAAGACAGGGGGCGGACGAGCAGTACTTC. Translating it yields CASSPRQGADEQYF.

V usage is TRBV6-2 or TRBV6-3 and J usage is TRBJ1-5, with a tentative D call TRBD1 (5 bases). The CDR3 has 13 amino acids. Germline V gives CDR1 MNHEY, CDR2 SVGEGT. V gave up 3 bases and J gave up 5 bases, with 8 bases separating them. CDR3 DNA sequence: TGTGCCAGCAGTTATATAGGGGATCAGCCCCAGCATTTT. Translation gives CASSYIGDQPQHF.

This chain connects TRBV18 to TRBJ1-3; D unresolved. This CDR3 is built from 15 residues. The V and J ends lost 5 bases and 0 bases respectively, with 11 bases between them. In germline, CDR1 is KGHSH, CDR2 LQKENI. CDR3: CASSKNTDSGNTIYF. CDR3 nucleotide sequence: TGTGCCAGCTCAAAGAACACGGACTCTGGAAACACCATATATTTT.

This clone was seen a single time. The J gene is TRBJ1-2, the V gene TRBV12-3 or TRBV12-4; no firm D call. The V and J ends lost 6 bases and 4 bases respectively, with 12 bases between them. This CDR3 has 13 amino acids. The CDR3 DNA reads TGTGCCAGCAGCCGAGTGGAGTCCTATGGCTACACCTTC. This gives the protein CASSRVESYGYTF.

The rearrangement uses TRBV27 and TRBJ1-6; unclear D gene. The V end lost 0 bases, the J end lost 12 bases, and 6 bases lay between the germline ends. CDR1 and CDR2 from the germline V gene are MNHEY and SMNVEV (reference sequence). This CDR3 has 12 amino acids. CDR3 in DNA: TGTGCCAGCAGTTTATCGGCGGGACCCCTCCACTTT. Its protein is CASSLSAGPLHF.

The V and J genes are TRBV12-5 and TRBJ2-3; 7 bases agree with TRBD2. Unmatched junction bases numbered 5, after V lost 1 base and J lost 4 bases. The CDR3 loop spans 15 amino acids. Germline CDR1 is LGHNT and CDR2 is FRNRAP. Written as DNA, the CDR3 is TGTGCTAGTGGTTTGGATTCGGGAGGTGCAGATACGCAGTATTTT. It specifies CASGLDSGGADTQYF.

This clone was detected only once. The gene calls are TRBV3-1 (or the pseudogene TRBV3-2) and TRBJ1-3, with a tentative D call TRBD1 (5 bases). The V gene's germline CDR1 is LGHDT and CDR2 YNNKEL (reference sequence). Between the trimmed V and J ends, which lost 0 bases and 3 bases, there was a span of 12 bases. This CDR3 comprises 16 residues. The DNA for the CDR3 is TGTGCCAGCAGCCAAGAACCCCAGGGCTATGGAAACACCATATATTTT. Translation: CASSQEPQGYGNTIYF.